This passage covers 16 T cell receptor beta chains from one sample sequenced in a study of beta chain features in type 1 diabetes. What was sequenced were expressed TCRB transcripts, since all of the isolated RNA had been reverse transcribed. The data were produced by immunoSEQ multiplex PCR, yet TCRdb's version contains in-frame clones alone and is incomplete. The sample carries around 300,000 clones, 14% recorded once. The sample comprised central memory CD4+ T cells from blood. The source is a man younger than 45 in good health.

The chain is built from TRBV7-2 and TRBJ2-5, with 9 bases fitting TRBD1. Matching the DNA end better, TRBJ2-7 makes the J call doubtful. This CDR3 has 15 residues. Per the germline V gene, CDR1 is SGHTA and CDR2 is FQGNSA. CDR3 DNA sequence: TGTGCCAGCAGCCCAGGGACAGGGCTATACTACGAGCAGTACTTC. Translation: CASSPGTGLYYEQYF.

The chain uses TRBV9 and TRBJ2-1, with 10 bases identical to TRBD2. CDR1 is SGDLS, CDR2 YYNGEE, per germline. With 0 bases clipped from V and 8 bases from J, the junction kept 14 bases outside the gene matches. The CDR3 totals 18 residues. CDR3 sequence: CASSVAVAGGLEVHEQFF. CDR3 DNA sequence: TGTGCCAGCAGCGTAGCGGTAGCGGGGGGCCTAGAGGTCCATGAGCAGTTCTTC.

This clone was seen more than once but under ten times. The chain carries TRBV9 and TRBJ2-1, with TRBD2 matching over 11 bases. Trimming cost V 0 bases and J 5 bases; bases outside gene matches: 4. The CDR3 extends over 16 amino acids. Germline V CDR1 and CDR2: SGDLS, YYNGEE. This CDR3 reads CASSVALTSGDNEQFF. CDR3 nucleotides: TGTGCCAGCAGCGTAGCTTTGACTAGCGGGGACAATGAGCAGTTCTTC. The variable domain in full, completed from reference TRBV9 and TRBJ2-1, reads DSGVTQTPKHLITATGQRVTLRCSPRSGDLSVYWYQQSLDQGLQFLIQYYNGEERAKGNILERFSAQQFPDLHSELNLSSLELGDSALYFCASSVALTSGDNEQFFGPGTRLTVL.

CDR3 residues: CAFRGPSSTDTQYF. The CDR3, as DNA: TGTGCCTTCAGGGGGCCTTCTAGCACAGATACGCAGTATTTT. V usage is TRBV30 and J usage is TRBJ2-3; 8 bases agree with TRBD1. CDR1 GTSNPN and CDR2 SVGIG come from the germline V gene (reference sequence). The CDR3 is 14 residues long. J was trimmed by 0 bases and V by 7 bases; bases with no gene match: 6.

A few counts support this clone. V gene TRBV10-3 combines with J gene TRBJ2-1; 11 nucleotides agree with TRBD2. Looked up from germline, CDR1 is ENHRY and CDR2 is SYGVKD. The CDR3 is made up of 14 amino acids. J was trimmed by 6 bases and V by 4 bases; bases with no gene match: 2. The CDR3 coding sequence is TGTGCCATCAGTGTAGCGGGAGGGTCCAATGAGCAGTTCTTC. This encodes CAISVAGGSNEQFF.

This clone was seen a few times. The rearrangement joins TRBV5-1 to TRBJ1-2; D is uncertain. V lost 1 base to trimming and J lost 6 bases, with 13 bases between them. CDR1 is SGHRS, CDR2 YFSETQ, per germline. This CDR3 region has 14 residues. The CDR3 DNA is TGCGCCAGCAGCTTGAATTTGCAGTCGGATGGCTACACCTTC. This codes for CASSLNLQSDGYTF.

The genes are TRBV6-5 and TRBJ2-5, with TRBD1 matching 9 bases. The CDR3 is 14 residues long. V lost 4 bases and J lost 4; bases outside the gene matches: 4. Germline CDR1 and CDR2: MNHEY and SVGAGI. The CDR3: CASSSDRGGETQYF. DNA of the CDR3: TGTGCCAGCAGTTCAGACAGGGGGGGAGAGACCCAGTACTTC.

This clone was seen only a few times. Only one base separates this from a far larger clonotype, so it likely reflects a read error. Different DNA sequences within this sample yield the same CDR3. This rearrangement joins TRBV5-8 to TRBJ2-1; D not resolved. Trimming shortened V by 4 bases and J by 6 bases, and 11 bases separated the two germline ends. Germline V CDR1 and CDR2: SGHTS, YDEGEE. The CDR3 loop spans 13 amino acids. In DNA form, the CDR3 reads TGTGCCAGCAGCCACGGAGCTGTCAATGAGCAGTTCTTC. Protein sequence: CASSHGAVNEQFF.

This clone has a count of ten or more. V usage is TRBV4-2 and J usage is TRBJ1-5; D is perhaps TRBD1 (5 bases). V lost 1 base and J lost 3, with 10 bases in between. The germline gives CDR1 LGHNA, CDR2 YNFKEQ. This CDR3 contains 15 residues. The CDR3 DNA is TGTGCCAGCAGCCAAGGGACGGGGCTCAATCAGCCCCAGCATTTT. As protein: CASSQGTGLNQPQHF.

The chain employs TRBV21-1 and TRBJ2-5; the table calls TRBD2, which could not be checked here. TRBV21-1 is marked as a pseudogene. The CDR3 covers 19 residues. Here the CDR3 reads CASSKVAGTSAHPPETQYF. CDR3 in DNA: TGTGCCAGCAGCAAAGTCGCCGGGACTAGCGCCCACCCCCCGGAGACCCAGTACTTC.

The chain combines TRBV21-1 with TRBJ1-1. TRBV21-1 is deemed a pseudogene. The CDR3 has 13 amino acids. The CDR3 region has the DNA TGTGCCAGCAGCAAAATGGGGGGCACTGAAGCTTTCTTT. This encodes CASSKMGGTEAFF.

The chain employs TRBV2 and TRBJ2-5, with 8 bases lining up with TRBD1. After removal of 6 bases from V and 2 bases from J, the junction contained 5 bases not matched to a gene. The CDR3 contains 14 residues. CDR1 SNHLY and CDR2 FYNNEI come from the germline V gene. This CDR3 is CASRGNRGQETQYF. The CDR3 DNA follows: TGTGCCAGCAGAGGTAACAGGGGGCAAGAGACCCAGTACTTC.

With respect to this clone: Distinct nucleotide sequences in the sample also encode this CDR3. CDR3 coding DNA: TGCAGTGCCCTTACAGGAGATACGCAGTATTTT. This codes for CSALTGDTQYF. The chain is built from TRBV20-1 and TRBJ2-3; D possibly corresponds to TRBD1 (5 bases). The germline CDR1 and CDR2 sequences are DFQATT and SNEGSKA (reference sequence). The CDR3 covers 11 residues. Trimming cost V 6 bases and J 5 bases, with 9 bases left between them.

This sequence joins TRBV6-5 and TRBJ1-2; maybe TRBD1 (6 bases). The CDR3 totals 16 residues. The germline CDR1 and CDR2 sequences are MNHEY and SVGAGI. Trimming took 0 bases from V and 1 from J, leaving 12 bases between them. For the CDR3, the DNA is TGTGCCAGCAGTTACTCCACAGGGCTCGGTAACTATGGCTACACCTTC. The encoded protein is CASSYSTGLGNYGYTF.

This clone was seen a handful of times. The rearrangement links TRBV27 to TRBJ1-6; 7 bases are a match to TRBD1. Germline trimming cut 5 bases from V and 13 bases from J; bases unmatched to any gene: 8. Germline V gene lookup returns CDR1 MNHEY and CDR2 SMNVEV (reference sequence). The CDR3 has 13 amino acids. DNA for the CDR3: TGTGCCAGCAGTGCCAACAGGGGTAGGCCCCTCCACTTT. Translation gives CASSANRGRPLHF.

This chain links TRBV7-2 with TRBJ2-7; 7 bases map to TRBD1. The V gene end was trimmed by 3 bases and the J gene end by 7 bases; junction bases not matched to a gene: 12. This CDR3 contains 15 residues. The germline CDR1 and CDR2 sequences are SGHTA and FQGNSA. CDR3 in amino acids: CASSFHRGRPGEQYF. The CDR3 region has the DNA TGTGCCAGCAGCTTCCACAGGGGACGTCCGGGTGAGCAGTACTTC.